The sequence of this T cell receptor (beta chain) was determined in a study of shared clonotypes between healthy human individuals. General study points: Since donors were few, the genetic and exposure-history diversity represented was limited. On the whole, naive subsets had larger estimated richness than memory subsets had.

On sorted subsets, replicate PCRs used 200 to 250 ng DNA, or 31,000 or so T cell genomes. TCRdb's table, derived via immunoSEQ multiplex PCR, lists solely in-frame clones and lacks some. The sample records approximately 2.3 million clones, approximately 93% being singletons. As concerns this clone: Its antigen is unknown.

The CDR3 has 17 amino acids. V lost 1 base to trimming and J lost 2 bases, with 17 bases between them. Germline V gene sequence: CDR1 SEHNR, CDR2 FQNEAQ (reference sequence). The source of this sequence is a young man in good health. Some clones in this sample may be carry-over from other donors' samples. This chain uses TRBV7-9 with TRBJ2-5; D perhaps matches TRBD1 (5 bases). What was sequenced was naive CD4+ T cells from PBMCs. Subset given: CD45RA+ positively selected. The CDR3 here is CASSLGTSIGVQETQYF. The CDR3 DNA reads TGTGCCAGCAGCTTAGGGACCTCAATAGGGGTACAAGAGACCCAGTACTTC.